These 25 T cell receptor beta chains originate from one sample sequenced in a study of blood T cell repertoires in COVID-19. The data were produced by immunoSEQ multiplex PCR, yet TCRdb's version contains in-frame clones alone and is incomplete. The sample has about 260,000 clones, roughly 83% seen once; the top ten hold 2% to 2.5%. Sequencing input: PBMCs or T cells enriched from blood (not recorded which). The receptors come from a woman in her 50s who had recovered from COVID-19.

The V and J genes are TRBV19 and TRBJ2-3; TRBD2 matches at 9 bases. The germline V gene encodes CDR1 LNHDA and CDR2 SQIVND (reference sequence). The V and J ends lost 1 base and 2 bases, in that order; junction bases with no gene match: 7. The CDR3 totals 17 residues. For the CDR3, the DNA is TGTGCCAGTAGTATAGGATCCCTAGCGGGGAACACAGATACGCAGTATTTT. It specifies CASSIGSLAGNTDTQYF. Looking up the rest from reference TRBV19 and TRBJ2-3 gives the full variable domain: DGGITQSPKYLFRKEGQNVTLSCEQNLNHDAMYWYRQDPGQGLRLIYYSQIVNDFQKGDIAEGYSVSREKKESFPLTVTSAQKNPTAFYLCASSIGSLAGNTDTQYFGPGTRLTVL.

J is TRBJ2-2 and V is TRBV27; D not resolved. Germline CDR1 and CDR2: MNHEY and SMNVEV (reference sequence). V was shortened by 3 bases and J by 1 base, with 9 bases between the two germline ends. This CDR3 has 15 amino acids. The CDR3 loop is CASSFFLGNTGELFF. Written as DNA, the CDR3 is TGTGCCAGCAGTTTTTTTCTCGGGAACACCGGGGAGCTGTTTTTT.

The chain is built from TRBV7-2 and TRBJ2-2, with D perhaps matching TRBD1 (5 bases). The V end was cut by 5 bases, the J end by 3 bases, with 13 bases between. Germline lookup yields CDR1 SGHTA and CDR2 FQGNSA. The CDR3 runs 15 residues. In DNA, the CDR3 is TGTGCCAGCAGCCGGATGTTGGGGCACACCGGGGAGCTGTTTTTT. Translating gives CASSRMLGHTGELFF.

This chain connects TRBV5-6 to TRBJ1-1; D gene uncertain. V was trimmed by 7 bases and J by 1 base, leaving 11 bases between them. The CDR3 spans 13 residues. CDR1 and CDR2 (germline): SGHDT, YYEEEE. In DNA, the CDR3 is TGTGCCAGCTTAGCAGTGGGGAACACTGAAGCTTTCTTT. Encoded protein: CASLAVGNTEAFF.

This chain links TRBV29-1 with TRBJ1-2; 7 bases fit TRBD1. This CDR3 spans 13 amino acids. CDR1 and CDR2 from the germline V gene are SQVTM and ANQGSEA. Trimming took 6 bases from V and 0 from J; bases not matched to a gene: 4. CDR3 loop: CSVDGTANYGYTF. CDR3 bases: TGCAGCGTCGATGGGACAGCTAACTATGGCTACACCTTC. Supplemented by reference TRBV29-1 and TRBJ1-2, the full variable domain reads SAVISQKPSRDICQRGTSLTIQCQVDSQVTMMFWYRQQPGQSLTLIATANQGSEATYESGFVIDKFPISRPNLTFSTLTVSNMSPEDSSIYLCSVDGTANYGYTFGSGTRLTVV.

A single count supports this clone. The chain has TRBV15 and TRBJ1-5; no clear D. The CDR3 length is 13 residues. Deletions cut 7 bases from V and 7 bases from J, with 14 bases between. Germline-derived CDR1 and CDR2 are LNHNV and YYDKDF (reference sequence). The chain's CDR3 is CATNSEVAQPQHF. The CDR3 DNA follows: TGTGCCACCAACTCAGAGGTGGCCCAGCCCCAGCATTTT.

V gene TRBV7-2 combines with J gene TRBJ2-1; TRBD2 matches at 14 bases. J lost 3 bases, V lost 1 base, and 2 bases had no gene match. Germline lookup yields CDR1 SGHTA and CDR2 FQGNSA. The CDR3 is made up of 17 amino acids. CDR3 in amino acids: CASSLGGLAGVYNEQFF. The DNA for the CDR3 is TGTGCCAGCAGCTTAGGGGGACTAGCGGGGGTCTACAATGAGCAGTTCTTC.

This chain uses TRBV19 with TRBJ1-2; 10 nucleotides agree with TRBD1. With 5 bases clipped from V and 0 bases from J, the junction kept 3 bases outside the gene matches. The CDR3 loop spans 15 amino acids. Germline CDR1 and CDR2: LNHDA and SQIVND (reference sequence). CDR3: CASSYGQGANYGYTF. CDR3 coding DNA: TGTGCCAGTAGTTACGGACAGGGGGCTAACTATGGCTACACCTTC.

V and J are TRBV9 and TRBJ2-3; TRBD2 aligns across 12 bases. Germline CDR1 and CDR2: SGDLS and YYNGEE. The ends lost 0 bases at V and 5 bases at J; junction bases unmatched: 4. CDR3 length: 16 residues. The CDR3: CASSVGGTSGQDTQYF. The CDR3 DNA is TGTGCCAGCAGCGTAGGCGGGACTAGCGGGCAAGATACGCAGTATTTT.

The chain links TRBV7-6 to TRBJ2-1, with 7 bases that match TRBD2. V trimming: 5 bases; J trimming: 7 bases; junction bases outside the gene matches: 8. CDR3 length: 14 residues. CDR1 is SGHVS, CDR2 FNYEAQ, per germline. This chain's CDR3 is CASSLREFQNEQFF. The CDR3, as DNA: TGTGCCAGCAGCCTGCGGGAGTTCCAGAATGAGCAGTTCTTC. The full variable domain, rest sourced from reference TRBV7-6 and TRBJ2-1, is GAGVSQSPRYKVTKRGQDVALRCDPISGHVSLYWYRQALGQGPEFLTYFNYEAQQDKSGLPNDRFSAERPEGSISTLTIQRTEQRDSAMYRCASSLREFQNEQFFGPGTRLTVL.

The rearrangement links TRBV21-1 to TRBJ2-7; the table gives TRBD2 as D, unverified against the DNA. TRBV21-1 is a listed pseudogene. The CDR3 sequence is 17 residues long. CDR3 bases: TGTGCCAGCAGCAAAGGTATGAAGACGGAGGAAACCTACGAGCAGTACTTC. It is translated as CASSKGMKTEETYEQYF.

The CDR3 region has the DNA TGCGCCAGCAGCCAAGATAGAAGCTCTGGAAACACCATATATTTT. Its protein product is CASSQDRSSGNTIYF. The chain is built from TRBV4-3 and TRBJ1-3; no definite D call. The CDR3 has 15 amino acids. V gave up 0 bases and J gave up 0 bases, with 6 bases separating them. Germline V gene data show CDR1 as LGHNA and CDR2 as YSLEER.

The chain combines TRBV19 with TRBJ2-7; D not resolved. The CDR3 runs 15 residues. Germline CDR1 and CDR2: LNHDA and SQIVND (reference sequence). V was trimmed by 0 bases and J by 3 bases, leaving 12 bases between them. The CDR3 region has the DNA TGTGCCAGTAGTATAGATAGGCGGCAGAACTACGAGCAGTACTTC. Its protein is CASSIDRRQNYEQYF.

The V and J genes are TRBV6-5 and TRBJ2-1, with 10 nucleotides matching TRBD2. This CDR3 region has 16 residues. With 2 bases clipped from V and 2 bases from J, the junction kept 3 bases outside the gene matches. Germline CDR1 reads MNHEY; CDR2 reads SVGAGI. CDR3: CASSYEREGPYNEQFF. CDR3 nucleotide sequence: TGTGCCAGCAGTTACGAGCGGGAGGGCCCCTACAATGAGCAGTTCTTC.

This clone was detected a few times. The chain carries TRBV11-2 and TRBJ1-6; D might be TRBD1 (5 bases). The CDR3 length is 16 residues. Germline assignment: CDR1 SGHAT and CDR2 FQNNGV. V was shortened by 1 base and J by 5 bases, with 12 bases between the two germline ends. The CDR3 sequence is CASSLGRGVNNSPLHF. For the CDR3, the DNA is TGTGCCAGCAGCTTAGGGCGGGGGGTAAATAATTCACCCCTCCACTTT.

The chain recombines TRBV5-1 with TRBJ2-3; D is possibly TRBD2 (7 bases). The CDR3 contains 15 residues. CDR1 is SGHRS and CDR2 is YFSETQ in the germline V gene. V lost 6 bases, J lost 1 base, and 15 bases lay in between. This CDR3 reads CASNVRGGGTDTQYF. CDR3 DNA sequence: TGCGCCAGCAATGTAAGGGGGGGTGGCACAGATACGCAGTATTTT.

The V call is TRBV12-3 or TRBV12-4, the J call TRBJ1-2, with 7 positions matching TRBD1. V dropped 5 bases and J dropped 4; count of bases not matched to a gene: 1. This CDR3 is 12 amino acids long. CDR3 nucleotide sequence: TGTGCCAGCAGTGACAGGGCCTATGGCTACACCTTC. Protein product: CASSDRAYGYTF.

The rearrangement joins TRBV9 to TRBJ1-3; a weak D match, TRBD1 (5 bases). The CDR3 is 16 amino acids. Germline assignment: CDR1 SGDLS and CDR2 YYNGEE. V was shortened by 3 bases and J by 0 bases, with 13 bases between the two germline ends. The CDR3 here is CASSAPGLSSGNTIYF. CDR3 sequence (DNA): TGTGCCAGCAGCGCCCCGGGACTGAGCTCTGGAAACACCATATATTTT.

The CDR3 coding sequence is TGTGCCAGCGCTTGGGGGGACCGAGACACTGAAGCTTTCTTT. Amino acids: CASAWGDRDTEAFF. The gene calls are TRBV6-5 and TRBJ1-1, with TRBD1 as a possible D gene (5 bases). CDR1 and CDR2 (germline): MNHEY, SVGAGI. Trimming pared 8 bases from V and 3 bases from J, leaving 16 bases between. There are 14 residues in the CDR3.

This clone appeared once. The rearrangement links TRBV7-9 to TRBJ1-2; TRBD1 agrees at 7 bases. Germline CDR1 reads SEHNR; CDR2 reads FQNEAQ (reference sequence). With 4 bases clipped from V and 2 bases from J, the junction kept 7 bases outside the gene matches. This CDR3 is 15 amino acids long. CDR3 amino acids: CASSSSKGANYGYTF. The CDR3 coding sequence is TGTGCCAGCAGCTCCAGTAAGGGGGCCAACTATGGCTACACCTTC.

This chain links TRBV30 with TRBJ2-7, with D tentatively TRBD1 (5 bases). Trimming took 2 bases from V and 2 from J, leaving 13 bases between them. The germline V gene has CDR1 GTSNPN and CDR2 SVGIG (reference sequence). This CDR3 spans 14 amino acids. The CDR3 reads CAWSLGKGPYEQYF. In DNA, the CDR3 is TGTGCCTGGAGTTTGGGGAAGGGGCCCTACGAGCAGTACTTC.

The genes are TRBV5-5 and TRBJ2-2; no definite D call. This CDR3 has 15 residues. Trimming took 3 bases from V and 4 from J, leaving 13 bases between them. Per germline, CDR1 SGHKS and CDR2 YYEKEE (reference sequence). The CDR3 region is CASSSIESRTGELFF. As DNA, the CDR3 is TGTGCCAGCAGCTCCATAGAGTCGCGCACCGGGGAGCTGTTTTTT.

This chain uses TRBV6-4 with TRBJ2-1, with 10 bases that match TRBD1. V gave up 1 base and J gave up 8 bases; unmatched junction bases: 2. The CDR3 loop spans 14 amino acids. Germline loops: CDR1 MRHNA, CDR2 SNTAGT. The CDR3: CASSDLGQGHEQFF. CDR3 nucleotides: TGTGCCAGCAGTGACTTGGGACAGGGGCATGAGCAGTTCTTC.

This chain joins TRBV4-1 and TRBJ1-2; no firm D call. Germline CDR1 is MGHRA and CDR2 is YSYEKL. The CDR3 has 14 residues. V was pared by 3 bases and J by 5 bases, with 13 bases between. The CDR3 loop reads CASSQPGRNYGYTF. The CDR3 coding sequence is TGCGCCAGCAGCCAGCCGGGAAGAAATTATGGCTACACCTTC.

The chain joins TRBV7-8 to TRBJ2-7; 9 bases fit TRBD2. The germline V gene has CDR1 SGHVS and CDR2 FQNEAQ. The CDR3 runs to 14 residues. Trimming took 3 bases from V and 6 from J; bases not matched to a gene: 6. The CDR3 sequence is CASSFGGRVVEQYF. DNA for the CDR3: TGTGCCAGCAGCTTCGGCGGGAGGGTCGTCGAGCAGTACTTC.